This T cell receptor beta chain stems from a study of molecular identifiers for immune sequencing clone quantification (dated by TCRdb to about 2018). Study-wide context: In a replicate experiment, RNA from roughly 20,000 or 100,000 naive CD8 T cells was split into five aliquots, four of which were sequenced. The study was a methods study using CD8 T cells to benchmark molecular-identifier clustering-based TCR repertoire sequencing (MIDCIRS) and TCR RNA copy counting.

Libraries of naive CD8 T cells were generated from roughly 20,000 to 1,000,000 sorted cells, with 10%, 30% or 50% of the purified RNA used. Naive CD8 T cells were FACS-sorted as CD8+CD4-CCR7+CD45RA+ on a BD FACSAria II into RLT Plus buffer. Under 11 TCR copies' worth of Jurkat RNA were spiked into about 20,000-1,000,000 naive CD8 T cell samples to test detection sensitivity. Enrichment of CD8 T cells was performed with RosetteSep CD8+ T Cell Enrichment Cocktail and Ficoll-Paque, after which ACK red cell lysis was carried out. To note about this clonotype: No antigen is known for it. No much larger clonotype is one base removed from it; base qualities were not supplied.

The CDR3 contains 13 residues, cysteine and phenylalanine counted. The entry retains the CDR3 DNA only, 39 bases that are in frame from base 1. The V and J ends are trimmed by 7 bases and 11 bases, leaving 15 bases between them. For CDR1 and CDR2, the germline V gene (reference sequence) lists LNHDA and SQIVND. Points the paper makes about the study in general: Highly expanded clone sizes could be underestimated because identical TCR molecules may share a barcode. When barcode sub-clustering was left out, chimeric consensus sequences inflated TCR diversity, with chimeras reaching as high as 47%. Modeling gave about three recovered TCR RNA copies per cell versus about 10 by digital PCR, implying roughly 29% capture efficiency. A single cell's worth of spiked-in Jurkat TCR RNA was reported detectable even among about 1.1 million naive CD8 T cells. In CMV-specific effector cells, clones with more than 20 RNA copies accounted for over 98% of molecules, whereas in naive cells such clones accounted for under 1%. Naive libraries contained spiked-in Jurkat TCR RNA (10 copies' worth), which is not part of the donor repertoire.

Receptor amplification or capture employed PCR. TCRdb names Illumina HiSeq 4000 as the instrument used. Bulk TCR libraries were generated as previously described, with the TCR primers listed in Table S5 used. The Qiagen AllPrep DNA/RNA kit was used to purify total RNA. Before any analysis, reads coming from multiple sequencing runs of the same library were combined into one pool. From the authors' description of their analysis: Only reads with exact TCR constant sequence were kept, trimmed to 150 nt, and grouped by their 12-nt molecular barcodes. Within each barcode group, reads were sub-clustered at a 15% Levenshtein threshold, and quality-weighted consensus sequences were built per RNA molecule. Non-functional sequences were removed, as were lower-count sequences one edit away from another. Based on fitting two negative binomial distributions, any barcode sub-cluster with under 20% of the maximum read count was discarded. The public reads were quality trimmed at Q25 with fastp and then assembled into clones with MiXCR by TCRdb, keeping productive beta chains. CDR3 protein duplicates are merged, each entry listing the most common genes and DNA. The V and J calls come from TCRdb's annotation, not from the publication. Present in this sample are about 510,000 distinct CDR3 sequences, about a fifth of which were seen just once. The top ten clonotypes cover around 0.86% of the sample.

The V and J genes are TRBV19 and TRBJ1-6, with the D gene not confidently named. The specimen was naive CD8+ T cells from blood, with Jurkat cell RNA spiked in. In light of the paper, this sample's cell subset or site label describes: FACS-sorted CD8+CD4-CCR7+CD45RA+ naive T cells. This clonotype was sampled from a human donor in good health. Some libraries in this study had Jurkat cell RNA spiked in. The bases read TGTGCCAGTACTTTAGGCGGGCAGACACCCCTCCACTTT. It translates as CASTLGGQTPLHF.